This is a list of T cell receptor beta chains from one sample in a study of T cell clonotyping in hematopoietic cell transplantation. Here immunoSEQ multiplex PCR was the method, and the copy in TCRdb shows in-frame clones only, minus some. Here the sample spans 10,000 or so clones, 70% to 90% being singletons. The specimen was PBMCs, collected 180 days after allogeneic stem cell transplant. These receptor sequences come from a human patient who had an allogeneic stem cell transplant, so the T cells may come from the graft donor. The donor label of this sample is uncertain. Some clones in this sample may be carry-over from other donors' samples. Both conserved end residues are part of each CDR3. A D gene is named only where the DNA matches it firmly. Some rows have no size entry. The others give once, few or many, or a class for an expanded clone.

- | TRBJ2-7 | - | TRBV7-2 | TGTGCCAGCAGCCCCGGGGCCCACGAGCAGTACTTC | CASSPGAHEQYF
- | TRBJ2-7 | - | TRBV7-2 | TGTGCCAGCAGCTCGACAGGTTCCTACGAGCAGTACTTC | CASSSTGSYEQYF
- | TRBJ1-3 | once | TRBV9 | TGTGCCAGCAGCCTAAGGGGTCAGGGAAACACCATATATTTT | CASSLRGQGNTIYF
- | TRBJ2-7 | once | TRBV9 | TGTGCCAGCAGCCTAACGGGGGAGTACGAGCAGTACTTC | CASSLTGEYEQYF
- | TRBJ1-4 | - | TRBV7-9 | TGTGCCAGCAGCTTGAGGAATGGGAATGAAAAACTGTTTTTT | CASSLRNGNEKLFF
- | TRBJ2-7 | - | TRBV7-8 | TGTGCCAGCAGCCCCCTCGGAAACTACGAGCAGTACTTC | CASSPLGNYEQYF
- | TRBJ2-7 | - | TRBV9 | TGTGCCAGCAGCGCCGGGACAGAGCAGTACTTC | CASSAGTEQYF
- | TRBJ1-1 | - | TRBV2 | TGTGCCAGCAGTGAAGGGGGTCTGAGGGGCACTGAAGCTTTCTTT | CASSEGGLRGTEAFF
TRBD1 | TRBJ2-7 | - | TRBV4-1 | TGCGCCAGCAGCTCCCGACAGGGGGCAGGCTACGAGCAGTACTTC | CASSSRQGAGYEQYF
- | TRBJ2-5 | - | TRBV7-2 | TGTGCCAGCAGCTTAGACGGCGGGGTCGAGACCCAGTACTTC | CASSLDGGVETQYF
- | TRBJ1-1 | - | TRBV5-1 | TGCGCCAGCAGCTTGGGCCCCAGGGACCCGAACACTGAAGCTTTCTTT | CASSLGPRDPNTEAFF
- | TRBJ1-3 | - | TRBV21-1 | TGTGCCAGCAGCAAACGGAACACCATATATTTT | CASSKRNTIYF
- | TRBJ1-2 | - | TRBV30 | TGTGCCTGGAGTGGGGTGGCAGATTTTAACTATGGCTACACCTTC | CAWSGVADFNYGYTF
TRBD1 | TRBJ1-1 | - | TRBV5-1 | TGCGCCAGCAGCCGGGGGGACAGGGGAGCTTTCTTT | CASSRGDRGAFF
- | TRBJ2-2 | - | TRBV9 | TGTGCCAGCAGCGTAGCGGGCGGGAAAACCGGGGAGCTGTTTTTT | CASSVAGGKTGELFF
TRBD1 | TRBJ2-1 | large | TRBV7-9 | TGTGCCAGCAGGCCCGGGACAGGGGCCTACAATGAGCAGTTCTTC | CASRPGTGAYNEQFF
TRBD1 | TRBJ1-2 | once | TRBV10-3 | TGTGCCATCCGAACGGGACAGGGGCCCTATGGCTACACCTTC | CAIRTGQGPYGYTF